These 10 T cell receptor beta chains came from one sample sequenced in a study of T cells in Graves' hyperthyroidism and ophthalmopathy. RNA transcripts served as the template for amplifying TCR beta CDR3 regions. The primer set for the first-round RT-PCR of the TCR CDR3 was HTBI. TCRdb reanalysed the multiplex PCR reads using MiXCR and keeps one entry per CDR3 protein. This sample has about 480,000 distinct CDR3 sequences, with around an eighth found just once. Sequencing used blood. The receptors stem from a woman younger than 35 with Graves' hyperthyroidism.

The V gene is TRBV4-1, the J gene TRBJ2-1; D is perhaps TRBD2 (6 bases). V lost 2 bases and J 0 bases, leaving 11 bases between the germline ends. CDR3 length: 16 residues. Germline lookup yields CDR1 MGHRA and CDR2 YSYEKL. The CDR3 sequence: CASSQYSGSSYNEQFF. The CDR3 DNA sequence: TGCGCCAGCAGCCAATATAGCGGAAGCTCCTACAATGAGCAGTTCTTC.

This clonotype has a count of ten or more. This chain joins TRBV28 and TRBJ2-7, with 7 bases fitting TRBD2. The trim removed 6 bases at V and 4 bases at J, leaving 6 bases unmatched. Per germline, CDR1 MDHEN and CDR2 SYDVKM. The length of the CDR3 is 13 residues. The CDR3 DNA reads TGTGCCAGCAGAGTGGGAGGGTCGTACGAGCAGTACTTC. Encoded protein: CASRVGGSYEQYF.

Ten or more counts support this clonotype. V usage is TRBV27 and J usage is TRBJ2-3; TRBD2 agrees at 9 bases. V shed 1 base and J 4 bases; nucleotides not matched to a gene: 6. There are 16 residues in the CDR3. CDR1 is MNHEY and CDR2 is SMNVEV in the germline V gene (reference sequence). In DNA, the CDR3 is TGTGCCAGCAGTTTATTTGCGGGAGGGCCCGCAGATACGCAGTATTTT. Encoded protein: CASSLFAGGPADTQYF.

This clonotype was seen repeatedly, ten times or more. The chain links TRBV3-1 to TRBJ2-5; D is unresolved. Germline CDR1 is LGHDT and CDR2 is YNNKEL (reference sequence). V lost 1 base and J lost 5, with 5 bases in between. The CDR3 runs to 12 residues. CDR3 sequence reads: CASSQAPETQYF. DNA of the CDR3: TGTGCCAGCAGCCAAGCCCCGGAGACCCAGTACTTC.

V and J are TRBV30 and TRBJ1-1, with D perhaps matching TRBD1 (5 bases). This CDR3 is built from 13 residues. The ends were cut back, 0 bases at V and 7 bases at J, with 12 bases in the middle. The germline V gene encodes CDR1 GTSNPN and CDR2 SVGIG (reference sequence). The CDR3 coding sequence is TGTGCCTGGAGTGTAGGGTGGGGCAATGAAGCTTTCTTT. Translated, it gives CAWSVGWGNEAFF. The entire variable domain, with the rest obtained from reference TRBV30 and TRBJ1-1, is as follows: SQTIHQWPATLVQPVGSPLSLECTVEGTSNPNLYWYRQAAGRGLQLLFYSVGIGQISSEVPQNLSASRPQDRQFILSSKKLLLSDSGFYLCAWSVGWGNEAFFGQGTRLTVV.

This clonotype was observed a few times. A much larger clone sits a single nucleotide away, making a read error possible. CDR3 nucleotide sequence: TGTGCCAGCAGTGACTGGCCACCCCCGGAGACCCAGCACTTC. Its translation: CASSDWPPPETQHF. V usage is TRBV2 and J usage is TRBJ2-5; D not resolved. This CDR3 is built from 14 residues. Germline CDR1 is SNHLY and CDR2 is FYNNEI.

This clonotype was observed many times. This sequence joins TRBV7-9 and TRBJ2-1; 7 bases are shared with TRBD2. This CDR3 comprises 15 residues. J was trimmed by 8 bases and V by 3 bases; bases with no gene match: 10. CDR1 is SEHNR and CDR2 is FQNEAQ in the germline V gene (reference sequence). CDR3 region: CASSFTLAGADEQFF. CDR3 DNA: TGTGCCAGCAGCTTTACCCTGGCGGGAGCAGATGAGCAGTTCTTC.

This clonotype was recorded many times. CDR3 amino acids: CASSEQREGSNEQFF. CDR3 sequence (DNA): TGTGCCAGCAGTGAACAGCGGGAGGGCTCCAATGAGCAGTTCTTC. The chain carries TRBV2 and TRBJ2-1, with 10 bases matching TRBD2. The CDR3 length is 15 residues. Trimming cost V 2 bases and J 6 bases; bases outside gene matches: 4. In germline, CDR1 is SNHLY, CDR2 FYNNEI.

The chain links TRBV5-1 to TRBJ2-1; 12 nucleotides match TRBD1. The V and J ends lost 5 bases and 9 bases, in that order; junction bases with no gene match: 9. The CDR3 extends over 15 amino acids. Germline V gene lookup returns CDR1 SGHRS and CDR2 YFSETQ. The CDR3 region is CASSSRDRGQREQFF. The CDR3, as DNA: TGCGCCAGCAGTTCCCGGGACAGGGGGCAGCGTGAGCAGTTCTTC.

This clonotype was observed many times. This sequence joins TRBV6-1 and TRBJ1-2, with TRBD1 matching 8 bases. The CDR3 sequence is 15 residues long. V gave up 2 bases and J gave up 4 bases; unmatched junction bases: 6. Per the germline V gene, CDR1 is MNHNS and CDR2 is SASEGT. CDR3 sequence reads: CASSEQGALGYGYTF. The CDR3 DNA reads TGTGCCAGCAGTGAACAGGGGGCGCTGGGCTATGGCTACACCTTC.